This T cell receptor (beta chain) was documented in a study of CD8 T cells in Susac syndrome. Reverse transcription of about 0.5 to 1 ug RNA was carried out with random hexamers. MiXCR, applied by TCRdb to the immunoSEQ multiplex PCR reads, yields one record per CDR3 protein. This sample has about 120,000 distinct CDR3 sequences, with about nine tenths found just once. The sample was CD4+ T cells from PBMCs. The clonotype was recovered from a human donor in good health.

CDR3 nucleotides: TGCGCCAGCAGTTTGACCGGGACAGGGAACACCGGGGAGCTGTTTTTT. This gives the protein CASSLTGTGNTGELFF. J is TRBJ2-2 and V is TRBV5-1, with TRBD1 matching 8 bases. This CDR3 is 16 amino acids long. From germline, CDR1 is SGHRS and CDR2 YFSETQ. With 5 bases clipped from V and 1 base from J, the junction kept 7 bases outside the gene matches.